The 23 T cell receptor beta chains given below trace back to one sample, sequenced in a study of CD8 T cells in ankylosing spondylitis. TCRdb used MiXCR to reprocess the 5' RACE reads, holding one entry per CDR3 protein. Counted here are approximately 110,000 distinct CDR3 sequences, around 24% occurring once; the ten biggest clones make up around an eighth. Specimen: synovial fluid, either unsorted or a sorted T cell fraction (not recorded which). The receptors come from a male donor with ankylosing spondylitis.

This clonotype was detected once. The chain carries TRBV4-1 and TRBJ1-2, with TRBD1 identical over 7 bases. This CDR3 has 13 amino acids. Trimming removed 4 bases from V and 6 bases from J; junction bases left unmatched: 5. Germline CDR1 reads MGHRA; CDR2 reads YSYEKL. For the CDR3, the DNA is TGCGCCAGCAGCCCCGGGACAGCTAATGGCTACACCTTC. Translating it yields CASSPGTANGYTF.

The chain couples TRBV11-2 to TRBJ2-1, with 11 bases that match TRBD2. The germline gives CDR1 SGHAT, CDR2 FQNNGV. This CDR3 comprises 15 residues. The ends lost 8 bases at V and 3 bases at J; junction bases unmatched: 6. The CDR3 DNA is TGTGCCAGCGGCCGGACTAGCGGGTTCTACAATGAGCAGTTCTTC. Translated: CASGRTSGFYNEQFF.

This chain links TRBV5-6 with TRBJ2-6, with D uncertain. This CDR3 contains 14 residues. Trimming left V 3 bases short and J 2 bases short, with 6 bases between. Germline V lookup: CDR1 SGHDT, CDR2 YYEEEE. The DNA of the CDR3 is TGTGCCAGCAGCTCCCGCACTGGGGCCAACGTCCTGACTTTC. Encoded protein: CASSSRTGANVLTF.

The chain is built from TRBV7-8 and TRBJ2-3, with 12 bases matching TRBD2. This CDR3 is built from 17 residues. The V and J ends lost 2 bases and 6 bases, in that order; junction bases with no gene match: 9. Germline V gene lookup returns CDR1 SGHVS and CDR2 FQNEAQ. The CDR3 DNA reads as TGTGCCAGCAGCTTAATCGGACTAGCGGGGACCCCGGATACGCAGTATTTT. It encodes CASSLIGLAGTPDTQYF.

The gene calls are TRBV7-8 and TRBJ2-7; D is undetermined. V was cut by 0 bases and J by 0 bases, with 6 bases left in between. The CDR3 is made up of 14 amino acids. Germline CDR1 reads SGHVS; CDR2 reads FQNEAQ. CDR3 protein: CASSLALDSYEQYF. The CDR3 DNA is TGTGCCAGCAGCTTAGCGCTAGACTCCTACGAGCAGTACTTC.

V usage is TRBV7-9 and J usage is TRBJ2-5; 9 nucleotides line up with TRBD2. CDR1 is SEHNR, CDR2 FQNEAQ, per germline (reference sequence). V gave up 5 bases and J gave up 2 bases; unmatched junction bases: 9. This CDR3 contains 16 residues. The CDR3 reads CASSRPGAGGQETQYF. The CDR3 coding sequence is TGTGCCAGCAGCCGACCGGGGGCGGGAGGGCAAGAGACCCAGTACTTC.

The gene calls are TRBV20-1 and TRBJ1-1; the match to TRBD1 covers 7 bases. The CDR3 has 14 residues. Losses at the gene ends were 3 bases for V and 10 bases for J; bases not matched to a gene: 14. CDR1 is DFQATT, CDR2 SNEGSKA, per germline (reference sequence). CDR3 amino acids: CSARSGTEIVGAFF. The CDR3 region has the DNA TGCAGTGCTAGGTCCGGGACAGAAATCGTAGGAGCTTTCTTT.

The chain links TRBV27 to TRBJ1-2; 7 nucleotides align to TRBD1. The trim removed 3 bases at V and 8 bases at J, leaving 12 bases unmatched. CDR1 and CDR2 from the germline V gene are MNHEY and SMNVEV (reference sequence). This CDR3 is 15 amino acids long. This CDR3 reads CASSFLGGQEEGYTF. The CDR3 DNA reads TGTGCCAGCAGTTTTTTAGGAGGACAGGAGGAGGGCTACACCTTC.

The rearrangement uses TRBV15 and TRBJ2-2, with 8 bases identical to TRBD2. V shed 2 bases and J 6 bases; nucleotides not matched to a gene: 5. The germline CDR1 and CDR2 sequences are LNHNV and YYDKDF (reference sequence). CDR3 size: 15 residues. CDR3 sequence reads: CATSRIGGAAGELFF. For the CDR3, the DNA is TGTGCCACCAGCAGAATCGGGGGGGCGGCCGGGGAGCTGTTTTTT.

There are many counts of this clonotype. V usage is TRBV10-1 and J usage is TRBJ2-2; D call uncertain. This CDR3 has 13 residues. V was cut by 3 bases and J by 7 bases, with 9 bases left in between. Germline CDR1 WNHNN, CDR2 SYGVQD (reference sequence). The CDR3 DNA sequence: TGCGCCAGCAGTGAACAGCTGGGCGGGGAGCTGTTTTTT. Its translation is CASSEQLGGELFF.

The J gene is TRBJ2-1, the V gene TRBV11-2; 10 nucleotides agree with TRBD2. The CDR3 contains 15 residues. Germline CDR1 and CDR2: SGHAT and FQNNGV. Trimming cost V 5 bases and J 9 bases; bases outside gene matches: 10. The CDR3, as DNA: TGTGCCAGCAGCAAGCCTAGCGGGAGTAAGGTTGAGCAGTTCTTC. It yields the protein CASSKPSGSKVEQFF.

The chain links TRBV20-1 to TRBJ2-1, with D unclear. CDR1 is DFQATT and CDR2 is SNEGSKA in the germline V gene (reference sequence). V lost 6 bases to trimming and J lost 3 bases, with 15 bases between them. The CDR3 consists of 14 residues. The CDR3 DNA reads TGCAGTGCCCTACCCCTCGGGTACTACAATGAGCAGTTCTTC. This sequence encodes CSALPLGYYNEQFF.

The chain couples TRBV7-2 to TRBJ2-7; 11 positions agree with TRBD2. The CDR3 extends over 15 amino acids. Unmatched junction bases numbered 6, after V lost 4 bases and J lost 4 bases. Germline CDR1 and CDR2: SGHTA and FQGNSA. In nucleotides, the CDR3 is TGTGCCAGCAGCTCTACTAGCGGGAGCGGGTACGAGCAGTACTTC. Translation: CASSSTSGSGYEQYF.

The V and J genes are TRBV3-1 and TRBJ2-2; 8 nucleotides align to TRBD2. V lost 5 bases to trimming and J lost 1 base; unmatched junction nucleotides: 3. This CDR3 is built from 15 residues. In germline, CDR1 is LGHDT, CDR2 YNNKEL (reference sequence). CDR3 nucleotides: TGTGCCAGCAGCGGACTAGCTTGGAACACCGGGGAGCTGTTTTTT. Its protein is CASSGLAWNTGELFF.

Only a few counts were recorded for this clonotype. Written as DNA, the CDR3 is TGTGCCAGCCGGGACCGGGGGCCAGGAGCCCATCAGCCCCAGCATTTT. This sequence encodes CASRDRGPGAHQPQHF. V and J are TRBV2 and TRBJ1-5, with D perhaps matching TRBD1 (6 bases). V was cut by 8 bases and J by 5 bases, with 22 bases left in between. The CDR3 covers 16 residues. Per the germline V gene, CDR1 is SNHLY and CDR2 is FYNNEI.

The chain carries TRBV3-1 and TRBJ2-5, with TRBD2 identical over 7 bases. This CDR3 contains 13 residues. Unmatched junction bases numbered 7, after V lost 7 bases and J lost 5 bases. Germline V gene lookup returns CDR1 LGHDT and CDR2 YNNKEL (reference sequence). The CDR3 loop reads CASTLTSRETQYF. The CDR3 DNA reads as TGTGCCAGCACCCTGACTAGCCGGGAGACCCAGTACTTC.

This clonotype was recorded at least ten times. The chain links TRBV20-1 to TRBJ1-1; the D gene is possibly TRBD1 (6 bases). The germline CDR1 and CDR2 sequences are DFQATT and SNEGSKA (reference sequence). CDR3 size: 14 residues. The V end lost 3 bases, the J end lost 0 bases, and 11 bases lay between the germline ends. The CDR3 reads CSARVGALNTEAFF. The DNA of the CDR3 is TGCAGTGCTAGGGTGGGGGCTTTGAACACTGAAGCTTTCTTT.

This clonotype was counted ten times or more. The CDR3 loop is CSATGQGIRDIQYF. CDR3 in DNA: TGCAGTGCAACGGGACAGGGGATACGGGACATTCAGTACTTC. The chain is built from TRBV20-1 and TRBJ2-4, with TRBD1 matching over 10 bases. V lost 6 bases to trimming and J lost 8 bases; unmatched junction nucleotides: 10. Germline loops: CDR1 DFQATT, CDR2 SNEGSKA (reference sequence). The CDR3 spans 14 residues.

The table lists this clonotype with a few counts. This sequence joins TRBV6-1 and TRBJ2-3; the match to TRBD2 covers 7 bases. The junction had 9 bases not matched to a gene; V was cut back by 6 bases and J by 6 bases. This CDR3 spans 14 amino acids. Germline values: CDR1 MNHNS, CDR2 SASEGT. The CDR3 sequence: CASRSSGTGDTQYF. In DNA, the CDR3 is TGTGCCAGCAGATCAAGCGGGACTGGGGATACGCAGTATTTT.

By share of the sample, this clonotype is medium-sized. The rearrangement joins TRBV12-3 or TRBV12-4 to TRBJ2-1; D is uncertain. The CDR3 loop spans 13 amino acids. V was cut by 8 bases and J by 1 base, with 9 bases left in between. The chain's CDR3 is CASGVLSYNEQFF. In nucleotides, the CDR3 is TGTGCCAGCGGAGTACTGTCCTACAATGAGCAGTTCTTC.

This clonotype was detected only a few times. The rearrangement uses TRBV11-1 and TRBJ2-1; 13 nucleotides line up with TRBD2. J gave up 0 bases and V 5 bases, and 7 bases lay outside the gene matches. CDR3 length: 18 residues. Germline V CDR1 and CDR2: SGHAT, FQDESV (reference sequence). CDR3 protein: CASSRGTSGTSSYNEQFF. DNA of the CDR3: TGTGCCAGCAGCCGCGGGACTAGCGGGACGAGCTCCTACAATGAGCAGTTCTTC.

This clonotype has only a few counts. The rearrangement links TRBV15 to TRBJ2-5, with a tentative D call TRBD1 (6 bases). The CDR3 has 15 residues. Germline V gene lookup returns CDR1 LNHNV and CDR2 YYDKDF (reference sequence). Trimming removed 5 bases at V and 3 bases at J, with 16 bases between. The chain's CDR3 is CATSPERGNKETQYF. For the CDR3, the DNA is TGTGCCACCAGCCCCGAGAGGGGGAATAAAGAGACCCAGTACTTC. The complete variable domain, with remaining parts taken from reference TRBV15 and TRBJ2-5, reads DAMVIQNPRYQVTQFGKPVTLSCSQTLNHNVMYWYQQKSSQAPKLLFHYYDKDFNNEADTPDNFQSRRPNTSFCFLDIRSPGLGDTAMYLCATSPERGNKETQYFGPGTRLLVL.

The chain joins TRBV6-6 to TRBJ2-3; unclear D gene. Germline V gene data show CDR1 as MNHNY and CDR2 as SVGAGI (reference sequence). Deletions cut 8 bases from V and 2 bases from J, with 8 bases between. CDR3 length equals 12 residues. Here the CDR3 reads CASEDFTDTQYF. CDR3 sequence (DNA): TGTGCCAGCGAAGACTTCACAGATACGCAGTATTTT.